The sequence of this T cell receptor (beta chain) was determined in a study of regulatory dendritic cells for organ transplantation. Deletions cut 6 bases from V and 5 bases from J, with 19 bases between. CDR1 is MNHEY, CDR2 SMNVEV, per germline (reference sequence). The CDR3 extends over 15 amino acids. The data were produced by immunoSEQ multiplex PCR, yet TCRdb's version contains in-frame clones alone and is incomplete. The sample includes 30,000 to 45,000 clones, just over 90% of them seen just once. Material for sequencing was naive CD8+ T cells from blood. Subset given: CD45RA+ naive T cells. The rearrangement uses TRBV27 and TRBJ1-1; D not resolved. This clonotype was obtained from a human donor in good health. DNA for the CDR3: TGTGCCAGCAGCCCCGATGGTGGAGCGCGAACTGAAGCTTTCTTT. This codes for CASSPDGGARTEAFF.